This T cell receptor (beta chain) was retrieved from a study of patients and donors after allogeneic stem cell transplantation. One entry per CDR3 protein, called by TCRdb with MiXCR from the RT-PCR reads. The sample has approximately 150,000 distinct CDR3 sequences, about a third seen once; the top ten hold 40% to 55%. The length of the CDR3 is 14 residues. The V end lost 5 bases, the J end lost 4 bases, and 14 bases lay between the germline ends. The TCR was taken from a human donor who was either an allogeneic HSCT recipient or a stem cell or donor lymphocyte infusion donor (not recorded which). It is not recorded whose cells these are; they may come from a transplant donor. Sequencing used blood, either unsorted or a sorted T cell fraction (not recorded which). This chain joins TRBV12-3 or TRBV12-4 and TRBJ2-5, with D maybe TRBD2 (6 bases). The CDR3 DNA sequence: TGTGCCAGCAGTAGATTGGGACTTGGAGAGACCCAGTACTTC. Protein sequence: CASSRLGLGETQYF.